The rows below give T cell receptor beta chains drawn from one sample of a study of control samples from healthy donors and cancer patients. Assay: immunoSEQ multiplex PCR; the TCRdb copy retains only in-frame clones and omits some. The profile covers about 160,000 clones, with less than 95% appearing a single time and 11% to 15% taken by the ten largest. The material sequenced was PBMCs. The receptors stem from a man between 60 and 75 years old with colorectal cancer. Both conserved end residues are trimmed from each CDR3. Clone size is stated in some rows and not others, as once, few, many or a class when expanded.

TRBJ1-6 | . | 13 | TRBV2 | ASRIPQGRNSPLH
TRBJ1-2 | . | 9 | TRBV30 | AWSPPGGYT
TRBJ1-1 | . | 13 | TRBV24-1 | ATSATGGANTEAF
TRBJ2-1 | . | 10 | TRBV19 | ASSFTNNEQF
TRBJ1-1 | . | 12 | TRBV29-1 | SVEGAGPGTEAF
TRBJ2-3 | . | 13 | TRBV11-2 | ASSLDPVGGASQY
TRBJ2-5 | . | 14 | TRBV11-2 | ASSLSGTGLQETQY
TRBJ2-5 | . | 16 | TRBV21-1 | ASSKKEPGQGHQETQY
TRBJ2-3 | . | 13 | TRBV7-2 | ASSLDRHSTDTQY
TRBJ1-6 | . | 14 | TRBV5-8 | ASSSGGGSYNSPLH
TRBJ1-1 | . | 12 | TRBV18 | ASSPQGAVAEAF
TRBJ2-1 | . | 13 | TRBV11-3 | ASSLGGGTYNEQF
TRBJ2-2 | . | 13 | TRBV5-1 | ASSLAGRDTGELF
TRBJ1-3 | . | 14 | TRBV19 | ASSIRQQYSGNTIY
TRBJ1-6 | . | 10 | TRBV6-2/TRBV6-3 | ASSLQNSPLH
TRBJ2-1 | . | 13 | TRBV4-3 | ASSQKLAGDNEQF
TRBJ2-7 | . | 11 | TRBV27 | ASSWSGSYEQY
TRBJ1-2 | . | 12 | TRBV29-1 | SVEDWQGWDGYT
TRBJ2-7 | once | 13 | TRBV2 | ASSGLAGGSYEQY
TRBJ2-7 | . | 10 | TRBV10-3 | AIEQSQGEQY
TRBJ2-2 | . | 11 | TRBV6-5 | ASSRRGAGELF
TRBJ2-7 | . | 12 | TRBV5-1 | ASSLPQAGGEQY
TRBJ1-4 | . | 13 | TRBV5-1 | ASSQGQGKREKLF
TRBJ1-1 | . | 10 | TRBV7-9 | ASSLWTVEAF
TRBJ1-5 | . | 13 | TRBV6-1 | ASSEGPGGNQPQH
TRBJ1-2 | . | 9 | TRBV19 | AIRANYGYT
TRBJ1-2 | . | 13 | TRBV5-1 | ASSQLGEGVAPYT
TRBJ2-3 | . | 13 | TRBV19 | ASSIGTVRTDTQY
TRBJ1-5 | . | 14 | TRBV5-1 | ASSLAPGAFNQPQH
TRBJ1-1 | few | 11 | TRBV19 | ASSIGPGQLAF
TRBJ2-7 | . | 13 | TRBV10-1 | ASSIWGEGPYEQY
TRBJ1-2 | . | 11 | TRBV6-5 | ASSYDTFYGYT
TRBJ2-6 | once | 11 | TRBV5-1 | ASKTAGANVLT
TRBJ1-6 | once | 11 | TRBV5-8 | ASSLNRVSPLH
TRBJ2-2 | . | 11 | TRBV2 | ASTLAPTGELF
TRBJ2-2 | . | 14 | TRBV7-7 | ASSLGGALDTGELF
TRBJ2-5 | . | 14 | TRBV11-2 | ASSSRAGGPDETQY
TRBJ2-2 | . | 12 | TRBV3-1/TRBV3-2 | ASSLQGYTGELF